Below, 20 T cell receptor beta chains from the same sample are listed, as sequenced in a study of T cell responses to AZD1222 COVID-19 vaccine. TCRdb's copy holds only in-frame clones and misses some; the assay was immunoSEQ multiplex PCR. The sample lists about 120,000 clones, about 92% occurring once. The specimen comprised peripheral blood, sampled 28 days after the second AZD1222 dose. The receptors come from an adult who received the AZD1222 COVID-19 vaccine.

CDR3 protein: CASRGLAVNEQFF. Here the CDR3 DNA reads TGTGCCAGTAGGGGACTAGCGGTCAATGAGCAGTTCTTC. The V call is TRBV6-5, the J call TRBJ2-1; 11 bases match TRBD2. Germline V gene sequence: CDR1 MNHEY, CDR2 SVGAGI. The CDR3 covers 13 residues. Trimming took 9 bases from V and 6 from J; bases not matched to a gene: 4.

The chain has TRBV5-1 and TRBJ2-3; D perhaps matches TRBD1 (8 bases). V was clipped by 0 bases and J by 6 bases, with 20 bases between them. The CDR3 loop spans 17 amino acids. The germline V gene encodes CDR1 SGHRS and CDR2 YFSETQ. This chain's CDR3 is CASSLDPTGGVIDTQYF. For the CDR3, the DNA is TGCGCCAGCAGCTTGGACCCCACAGGGGGGGTTATTGATACGCAGTATTTT.

The V gene is TRBV27, the J gene TRBJ2-7, with 9 nucleotides matching TRBD2. The CDR3 extends over 17 amino acids. Trimming at V came to 4 bases and at J to 2 bases, leaving 12 bases not matched to a gene. Germline V gene lookup returns CDR1 MNHEY and CDR2 SMNVEV (reference sequence). As DNA, the CDR3 is TGTGCCAGCAGTTCTCGCGTGCGGGAGGGCGTAACCTACGAGCAGTACTTC. The encoded protein is CASSSRVREGVTYEQYF.

The chain links TRBV15 to TRBJ1-5; D unclear. Germline CDR1 LNHNV, CDR2 YYDKDF (reference sequence). Trimming left V 0 bases short and J 5 bases short, with 2 bases between. The CDR3 is 12 amino acids. CDR3 in amino acids: CATSRDHQPQHF. The CDR3 nucleotides are TGTGCCACCAGCAGAGACCATCAGCCCCAGCATTTT.

The gene calls are TRBV19 and TRBJ1-5; unclear D gene. Germline V gene data show CDR1 as LNHDA and CDR2 as SQIVND (reference sequence). V gave up 4 bases and J gave up 4 bases, with 14 bases separating them. This CDR3 region has 15 residues. CDR3 region: CASSTRHMGNQPQHF. Here the CDR3 DNA reads TGTGCCAGTAGTACCAGACATATGGGGAATCAGCCCCAGCATTTT.

V usage is TRBV5-1 and J usage is TRBJ2-2; unclear D gene. Germline V lookup: CDR1 SGHRS, CDR2 YFSETQ. Deletions cut 0 bases from V and 2 bases from J, with 5 bases between. The CDR3 covers 14 residues. CDR3 nucleotide sequence: TGCGCCAGCAGCTTGGAGCTTAACACCGGGGAGCTGTTTTTT. It codes for CASSLELNTGELFF. The variable domain in full, with the rest retrieved from reference TRBV5-1 and TRBJ2-2, is KAGVTQTPRYLIKTRGQQVTLSCSPISGHRSVSWYQQTPGQGLQFLFEYFSETQRNKGNFPGRFSGRQFSNSRSEMNVSTLELGDSALYLCASSLELNTGELFFGEGSRLTVL.

V usage is TRBV6-6 and J usage is TRBJ1-5; unclear D gene. The CDR3 consists of 11 residues. V was clipped by 4 bases and J by 3 bases, with 1 base between them. Per the germline V gene, CDR1 is MNHNY and CDR2 is SVGAGI (reference sequence). CDR3 nucleotide sequence: TGTGCCAGCAGTTCCAATCAGCCCCAGCATTTT. Translation: CASSSNQPQHF.

The rearrangement links TRBV2 to TRBJ1-4, with 10 bases identical to TRBD1. Looked up from germline, CDR1 is SNHLY and CDR2 is FYNNEI. Trimming cost V 1 base and J 8 bases; bases outside gene matches: 1. CDR3 size: 14 residues. CDR3 in DNA: TGTGCCAGCAGTGAAGGGGACAGGGGCGAAAAACTGTTTTTT. Amino acids: CASSEGDRGEKLFF.

J is TRBJ2-1 and V is TRBV7-9; TRBD2 is a possible D gene (5 bases). The ends were cut back, 2 bases at V and 7 bases at J, with 21 bases in the middle. This CDR3 is built from 17 residues. Per germline, CDR1 SEHNR and CDR2 FQNEAQ (reference sequence). CDR3 sequence reads: CASSLPSTGSFGNEQFF. The CDR3 nucleotides are TGTGCCAGCAGCTTACCCTCGACGGGAAGCTTCGGTAATGAGCAGTTCTTC.

The gene calls are TRBV7-2 and TRBJ2-5; D uncertain. The CDR3 runs 15 residues. CDR1 is SGHTA, CDR2 FQGNSA, per germline. With 4 bases removed from V and 5 bases from J, the gap between germline ends came to 17 bases. The CDR3 region has the DNA TGTGCCAGCAGCTGGAGAGGTCTAGTTCAGGAGACCCAGTACTTC. It specifies CASSWRGLVQETQYF.

The rearrangement joins TRBV18 to TRBJ2-5; D unresolved. Trimming pared 2 bases from V and 7 bases from J, leaving 11 bases between. Germline V gene sequence: CDR1 KGHSH, CDR2 LQKENI. The CDR3 is made up of 13 amino acids. The CDR3: CASSPGAARTQYF. DNA of the CDR3: TGTGCCAGCTCACCAGGAGCAGCACGGACCCAGTACTTC.

V usage is TRBV5-4 and J usage is TRBJ1-1, with 7 nucleotides matching TRBD1. There are 17 residues in the CDR3. The J segment lost 0 bases and the V segment lost 3 bases, leaving 11 bases of the junction unmatched. Germline V lookup: CDR1 SGHNT, CDR2 YYREEE (reference sequence). CDR3 loop: CASSSGQAAGMNTEAFF. The CDR3 region has the DNA TGTGCCAGCAGCTCCGGACAGGCTGCTGGGATGAACACTGAAGCTTTCTTT. Based on the CDR3 plus reference TRBV5-4 and TRBJ1-1, the full variable domain is ETGVTQSPTHLIKTRGQQVTLRCSSQSGHNTVSWYQQALGQGPQFIFQYYREEENGRGNFPPRFSGLQFPNYSSELNVNALELDDSALYLCASSSGQAAGMNTEAFFGQGTRLTVV.

The rearrangement joins TRBV5-1 to TRBJ1-1; the D is unclear. The CDR3 contains 15 residues. V was shortened by 6 bases and J by 4 bases, with 19 bases between the two germline ends. Germline V gives CDR1 SGHRS, CDR2 YFSETQ. The CDR3 loop is CASNPLERSGTEAFF. The CDR3 DNA reads as TGCGCCAGCAATCCTTTGGAACGGTCGGGCACTGAAGCTTTCTTT.

The chain combines TRBV11-2 with TRBJ1-6; D is undetermined. Per germline, CDR1 SGHAT and CDR2 FQNNGV. The CDR3 covers 15 residues. V was clipped by 0 bases and J by 8 bases, with 11 bases between them. The CDR3 bases are TGTGCCAGCAGCTTAGAGGTTAGGGCGGATTCACCCCTCCACTTT. It is translated as CASSLEVRADSPLHF.

The V and J genes are TRBV7-9 and TRBJ2-5; D call uncertain. CDR3 size: 12 residues. Trimming removed 3 bases at V and 4 bases at J, with 6 bases between. The V gene's germline CDR1 is SEHNR and CDR2 FQNEAQ (reference sequence). CDR3 residues: CASSFEGETQYF. The CDR3 region has the DNA TGTGCCAGCAGCTTTGAAGGAGAGACCCAGTACTTC.

V is TRBV3-1 (or the pseudogene TRBV3-2) and J is TRBJ1-3; no reliable D call. Germline V gene sequence: CDR1 LGHDT, CDR2 YNNKEL (reference sequence). The CDR3 length is 12 residues. Trimming pared 4 bases from V and 1 base from J, leaving 2 bases between. The CDR3 protein is CASSRSGNTIYF. The CDR3 nucleotides are TGTGCCAGCAGCCGGTCTGGAAACACCATATATTTT.

This sequence joins TRBV6-1 and TRBJ1-1, with D possibly being TRBD1 (5 bases). CDR3 size: 13 residues. V gave up 2 bases and J gave up 1 base, with 5 bases separating them. CDR1 and CDR2 (germline): MNHNS, SASEGT. The chain's CDR3 is CASSETGNTEAFF. In DNA, the CDR3 is TGTGCCAGCAGTGAAACAGGGAACACTGAAGCTTTCTTT.

This clone was counted a few times. The chain carries TRBV7-8 and TRBJ2-7; D not resolved. V lost 5 bases, J lost 3 bases, and 11 bases lay in between. This CDR3 is built from 13 residues. CDR1 is SGHVS, CDR2 FQNEAQ, per germline. The CDR3 here is CASSIRAVYEQYF. The CDR3, as DNA: TGTGCCAGCAGCATCCGGGCTGTCTACGAGCAGTACTTC.

V usage is TRBV4-1 and J usage is TRBJ2-5; no definite D call. V lost 1 base and J 5 bases, leaving 8 bases between the germline ends. Looked up from germline, CDR1 is MGHRA and CDR2 is YSYEKL. The CDR3 is made up of 13 amino acids. The DNA for the CDR3 is TGCGCCAGCAGCCAAGCCCCTGCGGAGACCCAGTACTTC. This codes for CASSQAPAETQYF.

J is TRBJ1-1 and V is TRBV19; D may be TRBD1 (6 bases). Trimming removed 7 bases at V and 4 bases at J, with 16 bases between. The CDR3 loop spans 14 amino acids. Germline lookup yields CDR1 LNHDA and CDR2 SQIVND (reference sequence). The CDR3 DNA is TGTGCCAGTAACCTACAGGGTGGAAGCACTGAAGCTTTCTTT. Encoded protein: CASNLQGGSTEAFF.